One T cell receptor (beta chain) is described in this entry. TCRdb keeps only in-frame clones here, not all; method: immunoSEQ multiplex PCR. Of approximately 1,000,000 clones listed, about 84% are singletons. These data originate in a study of shared clonotypes between healthy human individuals. This CDR3 comprises 15 residues. Unmatched junction bases numbered 5, after V lost 2 bases and J lost 2 bases. Germline loops: CDR1 KGHSH, CDR2 LQKENI. The chain is built from TRBV18 and TRBJ2-7; TRBD1 aligns across 8 bases. The sequenced sample was memory CD4+ T cells from PBMCs. Subset in this sample: CD45RA-negative fraction. The clonotype comes from a young man in good health. Some clones in this sample may be carry-over from other donors' samples. The CDR3, as DNA: TGTGCCAGCTCACCAGCGACAGGGGTCCCCTACGAGCAGTACTTC. This encodes CASSPATGVPYEQYF.